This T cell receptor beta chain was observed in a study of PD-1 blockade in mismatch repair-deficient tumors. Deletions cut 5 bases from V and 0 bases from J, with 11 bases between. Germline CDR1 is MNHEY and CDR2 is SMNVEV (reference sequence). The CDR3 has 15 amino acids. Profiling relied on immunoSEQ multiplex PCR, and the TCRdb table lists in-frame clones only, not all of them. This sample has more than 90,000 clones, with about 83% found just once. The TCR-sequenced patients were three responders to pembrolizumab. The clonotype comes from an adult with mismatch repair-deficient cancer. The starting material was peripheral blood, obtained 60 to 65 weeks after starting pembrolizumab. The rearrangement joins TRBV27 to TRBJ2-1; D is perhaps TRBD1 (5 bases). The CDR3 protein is CASSLRQSSYNEQFF. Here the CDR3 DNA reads TGTGCCAGCAGTCTCCGACAGTCCTCCTACAATGAGCAGTTCTTC.